This passage covers 16 T cell receptor beta chains from one sample sequenced in a study of cytomegalovirus exposure and HLA in healthy donors. PCR primers comprised 60 Vbeta and 13 Jbeta primers. Profiled with immunoSEQ multiplex PCR; TCRdb holds only in-frame clones, not every one. The table includes around 160,000 clones, 73% detected once. What was sequenced was PBMCs. The receptors here all came from a woman under 30 in good health and CMV-seronegative.

This clone has only a few counts. The chain carries TRBV11-2 and TRBJ2-1; 10 bases line up with TRBD2. The CDR3 is 15 amino acids. Germline V gene sequence: CDR1 SGHAT, CDR2 FQNNGV. J gave up 8 bases and V 2 bases, and 6 bases lay outside the gene matches. The CDR3 spells CASSLLAGGEDEQFF. CDR3 in DNA: TGTGCCAGCAGCTTATTAGCGGGGGGTGAGGATGAGCAGTTCTTC.

This clone came up a few times. This chain links TRBV10-3 with TRBJ2-2; TRBD2 might be the D (6 bases). The CDR3 runs to 15 residues. Germline V gives CDR1 ENHRY, CDR2 SYGVKD. V was pared by 6 bases and J by 0 bases, with 11 bases between. The DNA of the CDR3 is TGTGCCATCAGGGCCGGGACTGCGAACACCGGGGAGCTGTTTTTT. Translation gives CAIRAGTANTGELFF.

CDR3 sequence (DNA): TGTGCCAGCAGGAGAGACCTAGGGGGTAATGATGAAGCTTTCTTT. It codes for CASRRDLGGNDEAFF. The rearrangement joins TRBV7-2 to TRBJ1-1, with D possibly matching TRBD1 (6 bases). V lost 6 bases, J lost 7 bases, and 21 bases lay in between. This CDR3 comprises 15 residues. CDR1 and CDR2 from the germline V gene are SGHTA and FQGNSA.

The V gene is TRBV10-3, the J gene TRBJ1-1, with TRBD1 matching 9 bases. Per germline, CDR1 ENHRY and CDR2 SYGVKD. CDR3 length: 14 amino acids. With V trimmed by 3 bases and J by 5 bases, 4 bases remained unmatched. In nucleotides, the CDR3 is TGTGCCATCAGTGAAACAGGGGGCGTTACTGAAGCTTTCTTT. Translated, it gives CAISETGGVTEAFF.

This clone was detected once. V gene TRBV5-1 combines with J gene TRBJ2-1; 13 bases are shared with TRBD2. The ends lost 1 base at V and 10 bases at J; junction bases unmatched: 8. CDR1 and CDR2 (germline): SGHRS, YFSETQ. The length of the CDR3 is 16 residues. The CDR3 loop is CASSLTGLAGVEEQFF. In DNA form, the CDR3 reads TGCGCCAGCAGCTTGACCGGACTAGCGGGGGTCGAAGAGCAGTTCTTC. Full variable domain (rest looked up from reference TRBV5-1 and TRBJ2-1): KAGVTQTPRYLIKTRGQQVTLSCSPISGHRSVSWYQQTPGQGLQFLFEYFSETQRNKGNFPGRFSGRQFSNSRSEMNVSTLELGDSALYLCASSLTGLAGVEEQFFGPGTRLTVL.

The V call is TRBV5-1, the J call TRBJ1-4; 7 bases fit TRBD1. CDR3 length: 15 amino acids. V was clipped by 4 bases and J by 4 bases; unmatched bases: 7. Per the germline V gene, CDR1 is SGHRS and CDR2 is YFSETQ. The CDR3 sequence is CASSDQGQVNEKLFF. CDR3 bases: TGCGCCAGCAGCGACCAAGGACAGGTTAATGAAAAACTGTTTTTT.

CDR3 in DNA: TGTGCCAGCTTAGCGGGGGGGCAAGATACGCAGTATTTT. Translating gives CASLAGGQDTQYF. The chain is built from TRBV6-1 and TRBJ2-3, with 11 bases identical to TRBD2. Per the germline V gene, CDR1 is MNHNS and CDR2 is SASEGT. The CDR3 loop spans 13 amino acids. V was clipped by 8 bases and J by 5 bases; unmatched bases: 3.

The table lists this clone with a few counts. The V call is TRBV4-3, the J call TRBJ2-2; TRBD2 aligns across 10 bases. The V gene's germline CDR1 is LGHNA and CDR2 YSLEER. V shed 0 bases and J 7 bases; nucleotides not matched to a gene: 5. CDR3 length equals 16 residues. The CDR3 sequence: CASSQDPSGSGGELFF. In nucleotides, the CDR3 is TGCGCCAGCAGCCAAGATCCTAGCGGGAGCGGCGGGGAGCTGTTTTTT.

This clone was observed once. The rearrangement links TRBV28 to TRBJ1-1, with D perhaps matching TRBD1 (5 bases). Germline V gene data show CDR1 as MDHEN and CDR2 as SYDVKM. The CDR3 has 14 residues. Trimming stripped 6 bases from V and 0 bases from J, with 11 bases between. In DNA form, the CDR3 reads TGTGCCAGCAGACTTCAGGGATTGAACACTGAAGCTTTCTTT. Protein sequence: CASRLQGLNTEAFF.

In the case of this clone: Its ends do not fully match the called genes, so a read error is possible. The chain is built from TRBV7-2 and TRBJ1-2; D uncertain. Germline CDR1 is SGHTA and CDR2 is FQGNSA. The CDR3 covers 13 residues. As DNA, the CDR3 is TGTGCCAGCAGCTTAGAGACCCACTACGGCTACACCTTC. Translated: CASSLETHYGYTF.

The gene calls are TRBV2 and TRBJ2-1, with 8 bases that match TRBD2. Per germline, CDR1 SNHLY and CDR2 FYNNEI. V shed 3 bases, J shed 5 bases, and the junction held 6 bases outside the gene matches. The CDR3 has 15 amino acids. The CDR3 is CASSEAGRGNNEQFF. The CDR3 region has the DNA TGTGCCAGCAGTGAGGCCGGGAGGGGGAACAATGAGCAGTTCTTC.

The V gene is TRBV19, the J gene TRBJ2-2, with 9 bases aligning to TRBD2. V gave up 7 bases and J gave up 3 bases; unmatched junction bases: 6. Germline V gene lookup returns CDR1 LNHDA and CDR2 SQIVND (reference sequence). This CDR3 contains 15 residues. CDR3 coding DNA: TGTGCCAGTACCGCCGGGACTAGCTACACCGGGGAGCTGTTTTTT. As protein: CASTAGTSYTGELFF. The variable domain in full, completed from reference TRBV19 and TRBJ2-2, reads DGGITQSPKYLFRKEGQNVTLSCEQNLNHDAMYWYRQDPGQGLRLIYYSQIVNDFQKGDIAEGYSVSREKKESFPLTVTSAQKNPTAFYLCASTAGTSYTGELFFGEGSRLTVL.

This clone was seen a few times. This rearrangement joins TRBV7-3 to TRBJ1-1; no definite D call. The CDR3 runs to 15 residues. The V and J ends lost 5 bases and 1 base respectively, with 14 bases between them. Germline V gene sequence: CDR1 SGHTA, CDR2 FQGTGA. CDR3 nucleotides: TGTGCCAGCAGCAAATCCTTGTATCCGAACACTGAAGCTTTCTTT. Protein product: CASSKSLYPNTEAFF.

V and J are TRBV7-9 and TRBJ1-1, with 8 bases lining up with TRBD1. The CDR3 covers 15 residues. The V segment lost 6 bases and the J segment 4 bases; nucleotides outside the gene matches: 10. The germline gives CDR1 SEHNR, CDR2 FQNEAQ (reference sequence). In DNA form, the CDR3 reads TGTGCCAGCAGACCCGGACAGGGTAGCCCCACTGAAGCTTTCTTT. It encodes CASRPGQGSPTEAFF.

This clone was counted between two and nine times. The genes are TRBV4-3 and TRBJ1-1; D gene ambiguous. Trimming pared 0 bases from V and 1 base from J, leaving 6 bases between. Looked up from germline, CDR1 is LGHNA and CDR2 is YSLEER. This CDR3 comprises 14 residues. In nucleotides, the CDR3 is TGCGCCAGCAGCCAAGAGGGGAGGAACACTGAAGCTTTCTTT. Amino acids: CASSQEGRNTEAFF.

This clone was observed once. V and J are TRBV7-2 and TRBJ2-7, with D maybe TRBD1 (5 bases). Germline V gene sequence: CDR1 SGHTA, CDR2 FQGNSA. The V gene lost 6 bases and the J gene lost 3 bases, with 15 bases spanning the gap. The CDR3 has 14 amino acids. CDR3 in amino acids: CASSTPTEVYEQYF. The CDR3 bases are TGTGCCAGCAGTACTCCGACAGAAGTCTACGAGCAGTACTTC.